The 10 T cell receptor beta chains given below trace back to one sample, sequenced in a study of cytomegalovirus exposure and HLA in healthy donors. Data came from immunoSEQ multiplex PCR; TCRdb stores just in-frame clones and leaves some out. The profile shows fewer than 250,000 clones, approximately 87% of them singletons. Sequenced: PBMCs. The receptors were sampled from a woman aged 18-29 years in good health and CMV-seronegative.

J is TRBJ2-2 and V is TRBV5-6; a possible D gene is TRBD1 (6 bases). The V end was cut by 5 bases, the J end by 5 bases, with 16 bases between. Germline CDR1 is SGHDT and CDR2 is YYEEEE. The CDR3 sequence is 15 residues long. CDR3 protein: CASSSSGVGTGELFF. CDR3 sequence (DNA): TGTGCCAGCAGTTCGTCAGGGGTTGGGACCGGGGAGCTGTTTTTT.

The DNA for the CDR3 is TGTGCCAGCTCACCTGCAGGGTACAATGAGCAGTTCTTC. Residues: CASSPAGYNEQFF. This chain links TRBV18 with TRBJ2-1; possible D gene TRBD1, 5 bases. The germline V and J ends were trimmed by 3 bases and 4 bases, with 7 bases remaining between them. Germline CDR1 and CDR2: KGHSH and LQKENI. This CDR3 is 13 amino acids long.

The J gene is TRBJ1-5, the V gene TRBV28; D uncertain. Germline V gives CDR1 MDHEN, CDR2 SYDVKM. This CDR3 has 14 residues. Trimming shortened V by 4 bases and J by 3 bases, and 10 bases separated the two germline ends. CDR3 region: CASSSLGLNQPQHF. Written as DNA, the CDR3 is TGTGCCAGCAGTTCCTTGGGCCTCAATCAGCCCCAGCATTTT.

The rearrangement links TRBV5-1 to TRBJ2-1, with 7 bases that match TRBD1. The length of the CDR3 is 15 residues. V trimming: 0 bases; J trimming: 7 bases; junction bases outside the gene matches: 7. CDR1 SGHRS and CDR2 YFSETQ come from the germline V gene. CDR3 amino acids: CASSLDRGLGNEQFF. The CDR3 region has the DNA TGCGCCAGCAGCTTGGACAGGGGTCTGGGGAATGAGCAGTTCTTC.

This clone was seen just once. The rearrangement uses TRBV23-1 and TRBJ2-1; tentative D call: TRBD1 (6 bases). TRBV23-1 falls under the ORF class, with uncertain function. The length of the CDR3 is 15 residues. V was pared by 0 bases and J by 5 bases, with 11 bases between. Here the CDR3 reads CASSQSGAHDNEQFF. The CDR3 DNA reads as TGCGCCAGCAGTCAATCGGGGGCGCACGACAATGAGCAGTTCTTC.

The chain joins TRBV11-2 to TRBJ2-1; the match to TRBD1 covers 7 bases. CDR1 and CDR2 (germline): SGHAT, FQNNGV. The CDR3 extends over 18 amino acids. The ends lost 0 bases at V and 2 bases at J; junction bases unmatched: 10. CDR3 amino acids: CASSLDGPPTGPYNEQFF. CDR3 in DNA: TGTGCCAGCAGCTTAGATGGGCCCCCGACAGGGCCCTACAATGAGCAGTTCTTC.

The CDR3 DNA sequence: TGTGCCAGCAGCCCTACACGGAACACTGAAGCTTTCTTT. Encoded protein: CASSPTRNTEAFF. The chain uses TRBV14 and TRBJ1-1; D not resolved. Germline V gene lookup returns CDR1 SGHDN and CDR2 FVKESK. This CDR3 has 13 residues. V lost 4 bases and J 1 base, leaving 7 bases between the germline ends.

This sequence joins TRBV27 and TRBJ2-2; maybe TRBD1 (6 bases). The CDR3 runs 17 residues. V lost 7 bases, J lost 4 bases, and 22 bases lay in between. CDR1 and CDR2 from the germline V gene are MNHEY and SMNVEV (reference sequence). The DNA for the CDR3 is TGTGCCAGCACCATACGGGACACTAGGGGTGTCACCGGGGAGCTGTTTTTT. This sequence encodes CASTIRDTRGVTGELFF.

This rearrangement joins TRBV5-1 to TRBJ2-3, with 8 nucleotides matching TRBD2. The CDR3 covers 15 residues. V gave up 2 bases and J gave up 6 bases; unmatched junction bases: 8. Germline V gene sequence: CDR1 SGHRS, CDR2 YFSETQ. The CDR3 reads CASSFSGRSSDTQYF. The CDR3 bases are TGCGCCAGCAGCTTCAGCGGGAGAAGCTCGGATACGCAGTATTTT. Variable domain in full (rest from reference TRBV5-1 and TRBJ2-3): KAGVTQTPRYLIKTRGQQVTLSCSPISGHRSVSWYQQTPGQGLQFLFEYFSETQRNKGNFPGRFSGRQFSNSRSEMNVSTLELGDSALYLCASSFSGRSSDTQYFGPGTRLTVL.

V usage is TRBV6-5 and J usage is TRBJ2-7, with D possibly being TRBD1 (6 bases). Trimming left V 0 bases short and J 9 bases short, with 21 bases between. Germline CDR1 and CDR2: MNHEY and SVGAGI. This CDR3 contains 16 residues. For the CDR3, the DNA is TGTGCCAGCAGTTACTCTTCGGCAGGGGCTACTACGAGGCAGTACTTC. Translation: CASSYSSAGATTRQYF.